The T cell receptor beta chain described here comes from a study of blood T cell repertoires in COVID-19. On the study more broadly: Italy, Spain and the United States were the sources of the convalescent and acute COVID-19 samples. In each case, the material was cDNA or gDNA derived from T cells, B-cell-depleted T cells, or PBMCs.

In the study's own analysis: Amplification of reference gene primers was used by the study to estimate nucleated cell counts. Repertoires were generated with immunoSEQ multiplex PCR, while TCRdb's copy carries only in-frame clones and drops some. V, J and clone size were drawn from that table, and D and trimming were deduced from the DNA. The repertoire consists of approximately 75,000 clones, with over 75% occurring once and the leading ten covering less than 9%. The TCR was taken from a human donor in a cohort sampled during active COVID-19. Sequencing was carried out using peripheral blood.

CDR3 nucleotide sequence: TGCGCCAGTCCACCACAGGGGCAGGGTCAGCCCCAGCATTTT. Its translation: CASPPQGQGQPQHF. The chain is built from TRBV10-2 and TRBJ1-5, with TRBD1 matching over 7 bases. Per the germline V gene, CDR1 is WSHSY and CDR2 is SAAADI. With 9 bases clipped from V and 6 bases from J, the junction kept 11 bases outside the gene matches. This CDR3 comprises 14 residues.